A single sample is the source of the 32 T cell receptor beta chains below, sequenced in a study of OX40 agonist ivuxolimab in advanced cancers. Library generation was performed with the immunoSEQ multiplex PCR assay. Imported from immuneACCESS, the table was reduced by TCRdb to in-frame sequences with V and J called. These copies leave out some clones; in studies compared against another copy, an unresolved V gene accounts for under half, and the cause of the remainder is not known. The sample records more than 30,000 clones, approximately 90% of which are singletons. The ten largest clones add up to 2% to 2.5% of the sample. The sample in question was CD4+ or CD8+ T cells sorted from blood, obtained in a trial of the OX40 agonist ivuxolimab. These receptors came from an adult with an advanced solid tumor such as melanoma, head and neck, liver or kidney cancer.

J is TRBJ2-7 and V is TRBV5-8; perhaps TRBD1 as D (7 bases). Trimming left V 3 bases short and J 5 bases short, with 21 bases between. Germline assignment: CDR1 SGHTS and CDR2 YDEGEE. This CDR3 region has 16 residues. The CDR3 is CASSSRRGQNIHEQYF. CDR3 coding DNA: TGTGCCAGCAGCTCCCGGAGGGGGCAGAACATCCACGAGCAGTACTTC.

The rearrangement uses TRBV2 and TRBJ1-1; a weak D match, TRBD1 (6 bases). V was cut by 4 bases and J by 0 bases, with 15 bases left in between. Germline V CDR1 and CDR2: SNHLY, FYNNEI. The CDR3 is 16 amino acids. The CDR3: CASSADRPDLNTEAFF. CDR3 nucleotides: TGTGCCAGCAGTGCCGACAGGCCGGACCTGAACACTGAAGCTTTCTTT.

The chain employs TRBV15 and TRBJ2-3; 8 nucleotides agree with TRBD1. Trimming took 0 bases from V and 5 from J; bases not matched to a gene: 7. Germline-derived CDR1 and CDR2 are LNHNV and YYDKDF (reference sequence). The CDR3 runs to 16 residues. CDR3: CATSRDGTGQEDTQYF. As DNA, the CDR3 is TGTGCCACCAGCAGAGATGGGACAGGACAAGAAGATACGCAGTATTTT. Using reference TRBV15 and TRBJ2-3 for the parts outside the CDR3, the full variable domain is DAMVIQNPRYQVTQFGKPVTLSCSQTLNHNVMYWYQQKSSQAPKLLFHYYDKDFNNEADTPDNFQSRRPNTSFCFLDIRSPGLGDTAMYLCATSRDGTGQEDTQYFGPGTRLTVL.

J is TRBJ2-1 and V is TRBV27, with 14 bases fitting TRBD2. Germline V gives CDR1 MNHEY, CDR2 SMNVEV (reference sequence). The CDR3 contains 21 residues. With 6 bases clipped from V and 1 base from J, the junction kept 17 bases outside the gene matches. Here the CDR3 DNA reads TGTGCCAGCAGCCCGAGGGGGGATGGACTAGCGGGGGGATTATCCTACAATGAGCAGTTCTTC. It codes for CASSPRGDGLAGGLSYNEQFF.

This rearrangement joins TRBV5-5 to TRBJ1-6; D remains unclear. CDR3 length equals 15 residues. CDR1 is SGHKS, CDR2 YYEKEE, per germline (reference sequence). Trimming stripped 2 bases from V and 0 bases from J, with 6 bases between. CDR3 loop: CASSFGSSYNSPLHF. For the CDR3, the DNA is TGTGCCAGCAGCTTCGGGAGCTCCTATAATTCACCCCTCCACTTT.

The V and J genes are TRBV2 and TRBJ2-3, with 10 nucleotides matching TRBD2. The CDR3 contains 17 residues. The junction had 11 bases not matched to a gene; V was cut back by 6 bases and J by 2 bases. Germline V gene lookup returns CDR1 SNHLY and CDR2 FYNNEI. This CDR3 is CASRPSGGRGDTDTQYF. The CDR3 bases are TGTGCCAGCAGGCCTAGCGGGGGACGGGGAGACACAGATACGCAGTATTTT. The full variable domain, rest sourced from reference TRBV2 and TRBJ2-3, is EPEVTQTPSHQVTQMGQEVILRCVPISNHLYFYWYRQILGQKVEFLVSFYNNEISEKSEIFDDQFSVERPDGSNFTLKIRSTKLEDSAMYFCASRPSGGRGDTDTQYFGPGTRLTVL.

This chain connects TRBV7-9 to TRBJ1-3, with 7 bases identical to TRBD1. Germline CDR1 SEHNR, CDR2 FQNEAQ (reference sequence). The V gene end was trimmed by 4 bases and the J gene end by 0 bases; junction bases not matched to a gene: 6. The CDR3 totals 16 residues. CDR3 protein: CASSSDRIYSGNTIYF. The CDR3 DNA follows: TGTGCCAGCAGCTCGGACAGGATATACTCTGGAAACACCATATATTTT.

The chain combines TRBV10-1 with TRBJ2-3; no clear D. Germline V gives CDR1 WNHNN, CDR2 SYGVQD (reference sequence). V dropped 4 bases and J dropped 1 base, with 12 bases sitting between them. This CDR3 comprises 15 residues. The CDR3 nucleotides read TGCGCCAGCAGTGGGGGAAGTGGGCGCACAGATACGCAGTATTTT. Protein sequence: CASSGGSGRTDTQYF.

The chain uses TRBV13 and TRBJ1-1; 8 nucleotides match TRBD1. V gave up 0 bases and J gave up 5 bases; unmatched junction bases: 8. Germline CDR1 and CDR2: PRHDT and FYEKMQ (reference sequence). The CDR3 extends over 16 amino acids. The CDR3, as DNA: TGTGCCAGCAGCTTAGGACAGGGGGAAAGGAGGACTGAAGCTTTCTTT. Residues: CASSLGQGERRTEAFF. The full variable domain, rest sourced from reference TRBV13 and TRBJ1-1, is AAGVIQSPRHLIKEKRETATLKCYPIPRHDTVYWYQQGPGQDPQFLISFYEKMQSDKGSIPDRFSAQQFSDYHSELNMSSLELGDSALYFCASSLGQGERRTEAFFGQGTRLTVV.

J is TRBJ2-5 and V is TRBV7-3; 9 bases fit TRBD2. Germline values: CDR1 SGHTA, CDR2 FQGTGA. V dropped 3 bases and J dropped 0; count of bases not matched to a gene: 5. This CDR3 has 16 residues. The chain's CDR3 is CASSFPSGEYQETQYF. For the CDR3, the DNA is TGTGCCAGCAGCTTCCCTAGCGGGGAATACCAAGAGACCCAGTACTTC. Full variable domain (missing parts from reference TRBV7-3 and TRBJ2-5): GAGVSQTPSNKVTEKGKYVELRCDPISGHTALYWYRQSLGQGPEFLIYFQGTGAADDSGLPNDRFFAVRPEGSVSTLKIQRTERGDSAVYLCASSFPSGEYQETQYFGPGTRLLVL.

This chain joins TRBV6-5 and TRBJ1-3; no firm D call. CDR1 is MNHEY, CDR2 SVGAGI, per germline. The CDR3 spans 16 residues. Deletions cut 0 bases from V and 4 bases from J, with 13 bases between. The chain's CDR3 is CASSYSAKGWGNTIYF. In DNA, the CDR3 is TGTGCCAGCAGTTACTCGGCGAAGGGCTGGGGAAACACCATATATTTT.

This clone turned up a few times. One end of the junction does not line up with germline, which may come from a read error. J is TRBJ1-5 and V is TRBV5-8; D remains ambiguous. CDR1 and CDR2 (germline): SGHTS, YDEGEE. The length of the CDR3 is 12 residues. The CDR3, as DNA: TGTGCCAGCAGTTTGGATGGTCAGCCCCAGCATTTT. It yields the protein CASSLDGQPQHF.

V and J are TRBV7-2 and TRBJ1-1; D remains unclear. Germline-derived CDR1 and CDR2 are SGHTA and FQGNSA. With 2 bases removed from V and 1 base from J, the gap between germline ends came to 11 bases. The CDR3 runs to 15 residues. The DNA for the CDR3 is TGTGCCAGCAGCTTAAGAGGTCGCGGGAACACTGAAGCTTTCTTT. Encoded protein: CASSLRGRGNTEAFF.

The rearrangement uses TRBV4-1 and TRBJ2-3; tentatively, D is TRBD2 (7 bases). Deletions cut 4 bases from V and 2 bases from J, with 16 bases between. Germline CDR1 reads MGHRA; CDR2 reads YSYEKL. The CDR3 totals 16 residues. For the CDR3, the DNA is TGCGCCAGCAGCCGCGGGGGACAATCATCCACAGATACGCAGTATTTT. This encodes CASSRGGQSSTDTQYF.

This clone has a handful of counts. The chain recombines TRBV27 with TRBJ2-3; D remains unclear. This CDR3 is built from 14 residues. V lost 0 bases and J 5 bases, leaving 9 bases between the germline ends. Germline V CDR1 and CDR2: MNHEY, SMNVEV (reference sequence). Here the CDR3 DNA reads TGTGCCAGCAGTTTATCCCCTCTGGGAGATACGCAGTATTTT. Protein sequence: CASSLSPLGDTQYF.

The rearrangement links TRBV18 to TRBJ1-1; 9 positions agree with TRBD1. V trimming: 1 base; J trimming: 7 bases; junction bases outside the gene matches: 10. The germline V gene has CDR1 KGHSH and CDR2 LQKENI. This CDR3 has 16 residues. CDR3 sequence reads: CASSPLGTGGGSEAFF. CDR3 nucleotides: TGTGCCAGCTCACCACTTGGAACAGGGGGCGGGAGTGAAGCTTTCTTT.

This clone came up a few times. CDR3 DNA sequence: TGTGCCAGCAGCTCAGGACAGATTACCGGGGAGCTGTTTTTT. This gives the protein CASSSGQITGELFF. The chain uses TRBV7-3 and TRBJ2-2; a possible D gene is TRBD1 (6 bases). Germline loops: CDR1 SGHTA, CDR2 FQGTGA. Trimming took 4 bases from V and 5 from J, leaving 11 bases between them. The CDR3 consists of 14 residues.

This chain joins TRBV7-2 and TRBJ2-3; D may be TRBD2 (5 bases). Trimming cost V 4 bases and J 0 bases, with 5 bases left between them. CDR3 length equals 13 residues. Germline lookup yields CDR1 SGHTA and CDR2 FQGNSA. CDR3 nucleotide sequence: TGTGCCAGCAGCTCGGGGAGCACAGATACGCAGTATTTT. It yields the protein CASSSGSTDTQYF.

This sequence joins TRBV4-1 and TRBJ2-5; D ambiguous. Germline V lookup: CDR1 MGHRA, CDR2 YSYEKL. V lost 1 base to trimming and J lost 1 base, with 7 bases between them. The CDR3 is 14 amino acids. CDR3 region: CASSQGSRQETQYF. DNA of the CDR3: TGCGCCAGCAGCCAAGGGAGCCGCCAAGAGACCCAGTACTTC.

This rearrangement joins TRBV7-2 to TRBJ1-2; TRBD1 might be the D (5 bases). The V gene lost 0 bases and the J gene lost 5 bases, with 16 bases spanning the gap. The length of the CDR3 is 16 residues. Germline loops: CDR1 SGHTA, CDR2 FQGNSA. Here the CDR3 reads CASSLALTGWGYGYTF. The CDR3 DNA reads as TGTGCCAGCAGCTTAGCGCTAACAGGCTGGGGTTATGGCTACACCTTC.

In this sample, this clone turned up once. One end of the junction fails to match germline, which may point to a read error. V and J are TRBV5-4 and TRBJ1-6; a possible D gene is TRBD1 (5 bases). Germline loops: CDR1 SGHNT, CDR2 YYREEE (reference sequence). The CDR3 has 15 amino acids. CDR3 DNA sequence: TGTGCCAGCAGTTTGGGGGGGACGGGGAATTCACCCCTCCACTTT. It specifies CASSLGGTGNSPLHF.

This chain connects TRBV12-2 to TRBJ1-6; the table's D call TRBD1 went unverified against the DNA. TRBV12-2 is described as a pseudogene. This CDR3 has 17 residues. The CDR3, as DNA: TGTGCAAGTCGCTTAGTTTACAGGGAGTATACGATGTCACCCCTCCACTTT. Protein product: CASRLVYREYTMSPLHF.

J is TRBJ1-1 and V is TRBV9; weak D call: TRBD1 (6 bases). The V end lost 4 bases, the J end lost 11 bases, and 21 bases lay between the germline ends. CDR1 SGDLS and CDR2 YYNGEE come from the germline V gene. The length of the CDR3 is 14 residues. The CDR3 region is CASSPSGGGRGAFF. The CDR3 DNA reads as TGTGCCAGCAGCCCTAGCGGGGGCGGAAGGGGTGCTTTCTTT. Together with reference TRBV9 and TRBJ1-1, the CDR3 gives the full variable domain: DSGVTQTPKHLITATGQRVTLRCSPRSGDLSVYWYQQSLDQGLQFLIQYYNGEERAKGNILERFSAQQFPDLHSELNLSSLELGDSALYFCASSPSGGGRGAFFGQGTRLTVV.

This chain links TRBV4-3 with TRBJ2-1, with D unresolved. V was shortened by 4 bases and J by 8 bases, with 12 bases between the two germline ends. Per germline, CDR1 LGHNA and CDR2 YSLEER. The CDR3 is made up of 13 amino acids. The CDR3 DNA is TGCGCCAGCAGCCTTCTCCGCGGTGATGAGCAGTTCTTC. Translated: CASSLLRGDEQFF.

The chain recombines TRBV5-1 with TRBJ2-5, with D perhaps assigned TRBD1 or TRBD2 (6 bases each). Trimming left V 4 bases short and J 2 bases short, with 24 bases between. Germline-derived CDR1 and CDR2 are SGHRS and YFSETQ. CDR3 length equals 18 residues. CDR3 DNA sequence: TGCGCCAGCAGCCATCCCGGGACTCCTATGGGGGCACAAGAGACCCAGTACTTC. Translation gives CASSHPGTPMGAQETQYF.

This chain joins TRBV18 and TRBJ1-1, with 10 bases aligning to TRBD1. The CDR3 loop spans 16 amino acids. In germline, CDR1 is KGHSH, CDR2 LQKENI. Germline trimming cut 2 bases from V and 4 bases from J; bases unmatched to any gene: 7. The CDR3 DNA follows: TGTGCCAGCTCACCAAGACAGGGGGCAGGTGGCACTGAAGCTTTCTTT. Encoded protein: CASSPRQGAGGTEAFF.

The chain uses TRBV4-2 and TRBJ2-1; 12 bases are shared with TRBD2. CDR3 length equals 19 residues. The trim removed 0 bases at V and 9 bases at J, leaving 15 bases unmatched. Germline-derived CDR1 and CDR2 are LGHNA and YNFKEQ. The CDR3, as DNA: TGTGCCAGCAGCCAAGATCGGCCTAGCGGGGGGGCCAAAGGAGCTGAGCAGTTCTTC. It yields the protein CASSQDRPSGGAKGAEQFF.

The genes are TRBV11-1 and TRBJ2-7; TRBD1 aligns across 9 bases. The CDR3 totals 16 residues. CDR1 is SGHAT and CDR2 is FQDESV in the germline V gene (reference sequence). The trim removed 1 base at V and 2 bases at J, leaving 6 bases unmatched. CDR3 nucleotide sequence: TGTGCCAGCAGCTTAGGGGGACAGGGTTTCACCTACGAGCAGTACTTC. Its protein is CASSLGGQGFTYEQYF.

The rearrangement uses TRBV9 and TRBJ1-2; 7 nucleotides agree with TRBD1. The germline gives CDR1 SGDLS, CDR2 YYNGEE. V was pared by 0 bases and J by 4 bases, with 15 bases of the junction left unmatched. CDR3 length: 18 amino acids. The CDR3 loop is CASSVGSTGRFSPYGYTF. The CDR3 nucleotides are TGTGCCAGCAGCGTAGGTTCGACAGGGAGGTTTTCCCCCTATGGCTACACCTTC.

The genes are TRBV27 and TRBJ1-2; 7 positions agree with TRBD1. Germline assignment: CDR1 MNHEY and CDR2 SMNVEV (reference sequence). The CDR3 runs to 13 residues. V shed 3 bases, J shed 7 bases, and the junction held 5 bases outside the gene matches. CDR3 in amino acids: CASSFTGAGGYTF. CDR3 coding DNA: TGTGCCAGCAGTTTCACAGGGGCGGGTGGCTACACCTTC.

The chain is built from TRBV7-2 and TRBJ1-6; D gene ambiguous. CDR3 length: 15 amino acids. CDR1 and CDR2 from the germline V gene are SGHTA and FQGNSA. Trimming stripped 2 bases from V and 13 bases from J, with 18 bases between. This CDR3 is CASSLNSLTLGPLHF. In DNA form, the CDR3 reads TGTGCCAGCAGCTTAAACAGCCTTACATTGGGGCCCCTCCACTTT.

The chain links TRBV4-3 to TRBJ1-5; 9 nucleotides match TRBD1. Per germline, CDR1 LGHNA and CDR2 YSLEER. CDR3 length: 16 residues. V lost 4 bases and J lost 4; bases outside the gene matches: 8. CDR3 amino acids: CASSLRTGEGNQPQHF. In DNA form, the CDR3 reads TGCGCCAGCAGCCTTAGGACAGGGGAGGGGAATCAGCCCCAGCATTTT.